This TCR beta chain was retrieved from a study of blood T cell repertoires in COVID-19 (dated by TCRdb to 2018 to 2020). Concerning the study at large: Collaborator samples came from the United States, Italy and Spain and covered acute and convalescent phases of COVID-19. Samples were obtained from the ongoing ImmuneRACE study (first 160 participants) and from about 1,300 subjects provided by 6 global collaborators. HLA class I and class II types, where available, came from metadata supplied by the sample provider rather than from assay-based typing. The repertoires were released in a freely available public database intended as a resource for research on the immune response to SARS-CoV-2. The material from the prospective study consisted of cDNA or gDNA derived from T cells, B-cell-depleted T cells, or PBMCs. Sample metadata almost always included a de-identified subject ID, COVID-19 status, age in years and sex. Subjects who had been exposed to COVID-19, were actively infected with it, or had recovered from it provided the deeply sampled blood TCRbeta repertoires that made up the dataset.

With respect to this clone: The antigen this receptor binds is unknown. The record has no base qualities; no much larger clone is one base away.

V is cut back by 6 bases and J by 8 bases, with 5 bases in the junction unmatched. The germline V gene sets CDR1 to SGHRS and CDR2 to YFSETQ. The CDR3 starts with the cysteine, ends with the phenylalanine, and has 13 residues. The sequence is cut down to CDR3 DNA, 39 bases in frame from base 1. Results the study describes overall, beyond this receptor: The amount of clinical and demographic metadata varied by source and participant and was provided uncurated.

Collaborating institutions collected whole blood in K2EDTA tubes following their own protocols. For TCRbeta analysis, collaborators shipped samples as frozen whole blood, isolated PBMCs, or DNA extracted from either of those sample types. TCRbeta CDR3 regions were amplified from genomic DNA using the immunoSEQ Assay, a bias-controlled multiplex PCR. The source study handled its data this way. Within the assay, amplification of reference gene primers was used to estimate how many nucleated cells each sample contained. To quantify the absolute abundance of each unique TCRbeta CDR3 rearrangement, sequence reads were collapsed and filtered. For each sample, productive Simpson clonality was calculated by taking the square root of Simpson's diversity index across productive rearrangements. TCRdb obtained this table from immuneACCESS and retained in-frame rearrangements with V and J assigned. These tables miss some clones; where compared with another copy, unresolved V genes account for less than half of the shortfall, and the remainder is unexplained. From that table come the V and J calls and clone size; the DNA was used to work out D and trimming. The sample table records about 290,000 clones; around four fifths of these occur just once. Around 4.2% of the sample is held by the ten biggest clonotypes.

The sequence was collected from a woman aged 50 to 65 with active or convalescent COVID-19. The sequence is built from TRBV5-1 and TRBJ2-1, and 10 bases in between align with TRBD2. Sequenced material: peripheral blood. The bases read TGCGCCAGCAAGCTAGCGGGAGCCGATGAGCAGTTCTTC. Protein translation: CASKLAGADEQFF.